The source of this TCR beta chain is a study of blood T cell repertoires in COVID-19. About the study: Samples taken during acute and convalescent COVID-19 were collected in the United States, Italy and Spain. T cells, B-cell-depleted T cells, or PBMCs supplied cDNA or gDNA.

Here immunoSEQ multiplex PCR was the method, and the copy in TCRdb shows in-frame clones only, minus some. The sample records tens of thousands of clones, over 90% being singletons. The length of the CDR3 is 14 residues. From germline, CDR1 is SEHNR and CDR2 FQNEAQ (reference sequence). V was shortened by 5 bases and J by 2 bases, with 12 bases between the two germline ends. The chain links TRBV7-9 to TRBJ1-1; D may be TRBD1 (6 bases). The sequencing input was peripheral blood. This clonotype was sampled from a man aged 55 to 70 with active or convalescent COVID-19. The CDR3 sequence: CASSPGQSNTEAFF. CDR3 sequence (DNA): TGTGCCAGCAGCCCTGGACAGTCCAACACTGAAGCTTTCTTT.